What follows are 24 T cell receptor beta chains derived from one specimen sequenced in a study of cytomegalovirus exposure and HLA in healthy donors. This table comes from immunoSEQ multiplex PCR, and its TCRdb copy is limited to in-frame clones, with some not included. The table includes 150,000 to 200,000 clones, around 87% detected once. The sequenced material came from PBMCs. Source of these receptors: a woman aged 30 to 39 in good health and CMV-seronegative.

The chain combines TRBV5-5 with TRBJ2-7; 7 bases align to TRBD1. The CDR3 extends over 12 amino acids. Germline trimming cut 4 bases from V and 6 bases from J; bases unmatched to any gene: 4. Germline V gives CDR1 SGHKS, CDR2 YYEKEE (reference sequence). For the CDR3, the DNA is TGTGCCAGCAGCGAGACAGGGTTCGAGCAGTACTTC. This translates into CASSETGFEQYF.

CDR3 bases: TGTGCCAGCAGCTTCACAGGCACAGATACGCAGTATTTT. It codes for CASSFTGTDTQYF. The chain links TRBV7-9 to TRBJ2-3; D remains ambiguous. The CDR3 has 13 residues. From germline, CDR1 is SEHNR and CDR2 FQNEAQ (reference sequence). V lost 3 bases, J lost 1 base, and 5 bases lay in between. The variable domain in full, completed from reference TRBV7-9 and TRBJ2-3, reads DTGVSQNPRHKITKRGQNVTFRCDPISEHNRLYWYRQTLGQGPEFLTYFQNEAQLEKSRLLSDRFSAERPKGSFSTLEIQRTEQGDSAMYLCASSFTGTDTQYFGPGTRLTVL.

The V and J genes are TRBV6-5 and TRBJ2-1; TRBD2 aligns across 12 bases. Germline-derived CDR1 and CDR2 are MNHEY and SVGAGI. This CDR3 is built from 13 residues. The V gene end was trimmed by 5 bases and the J gene end by 15 bases; junction bases not matched to a gene: 8. The CDR3 here is CASSGLAGRSMFF. As DNA, the CDR3 is TGTGCCAGCAGTGGACTAGCGGGGCGGAGTATGTTCTTC.

The J gene is TRBJ1-2, the V gene TRBV29-1; TRBD1 matches 11 bases. This CDR3 has 15 residues. Germline V gene lookup returns CDR1 SQVTM and CDR2 ANQGSEA. V trimming: 6 bases; J trimming: 7 bases; junction bases outside the gene matches: 13. CDR3 amino acids: CSVNLIGQGAPGYTF. The CDR3, as DNA: TGCAGCGTCAACCTGATCGGACAGGGGGCGCCTGGCTACACCTTC. Full variable domain (rest looked up from reference TRBV29-1 and TRBJ1-2): SAVISQKPSRDICQRGTSLTIQCQVDSQVTMMFWYRQQPGQSLTLIATANQGSEATYESGFVIDKFPISRPNLTFSTLTVSNMSPEDSSIYLCSVNLIGQGAPGYTFGSGTRLTVV.

The chain joins TRBV7-8 to TRBJ2-7; weak D call: TRBD2 (7 bases). The CDR3 contains 16 residues. CDR1 and CDR2 (germline): SGHVS, FQNEAQ. V was cut by 5 bases and J by 7 bases, with 24 bases left in between. The CDR3 spells CASSTPRGGDTGEQYF. For the CDR3, the DNA is TGTGCCAGCAGCACCCCCCGCGGGGGCGATACCGGAGAGCAGTACTTC.

This chain links TRBV9 with TRBJ2-7, with TRBD1 matching over 8 bases. V lost 0 bases to trimming and J lost 5 bases; unmatched junction nucleotides: 13. Germline CDR1 is SGDLS and CDR2 is YYNGEE. The length of the CDR3 is 17 residues. CDR3: CASSVAPDRGSFNEQYF. CDR3 in DNA: TGTGCCAGCAGCGTAGCCCCCGACAGGGGTTCGTTTAACGAGCAGTACTTC.

The V call is TRBV7-6, the J call TRBJ1-5; weak D call: TRBD1 (6 bases). The germline V and J ends were trimmed by 1 base and 5 bases, with 12 bases remaining between them. The CDR3 extends over 15 amino acids. The germline V gene has CDR1 SGHVS and CDR2 FNYEAQ. CDR3 nucleotide sequence: TGTGCCAGCAGCTTAGGAACAGGGTCGGATCAGCCCCAGCATTTT. Encoded protein: CASSLGTGSDQPQHF. The variable domain in full, with the rest retrieved from reference TRBV7-6 and TRBJ1-5, is GAGVSQSPRYKVTKRGQDVALRCDPISGHVSLYWYRQALGQGPEFLTYFNYEAQQDKSGLPNDRFSAERPEGSISTLTIQRTEQRDSAMYRCASSLGTGSDQPQHFGDGTRLSIL.

This chain uses TRBV28 with TRBJ2-7; TRBD1 matches at 10 bases. J lost 0 bases, V lost 5 bases, and 13 bases had no gene match. CDR1 and CDR2 (germline): MDHEN, SYDVKM. The CDR3 covers 18 residues. The CDR3 reads CASSGLRQGAPSSYEQYF. As DNA, the CDR3 is TGTGCCAGCAGTGGTCTCCGACAGGGGGCCCCAAGCTCCTACGAGCAGTACTTC.

The V and J genes are TRBV5-6 and TRBJ1-1, with 8 bases aligning to TRBD1. The CDR3 is 14 residues long. The germline V gene has CDR1 SGHDT and CDR2 YYEEEE. V lost 5 bases and J lost 3; bases outside the gene matches: 6. CDR3 sequence reads: CASRPGQGHTEAFF. The CDR3 DNA follows: TGTGCCAGCAGGCCAGGACAGGGCCACACTGAAGCTTTCTTT.

The V gene is TRBV6-1, the J gene TRBJ2-7, with D perhaps TRBD1 (6 bases). Trimming cost V 0 bases and J 2 bases, with 11 bases left between them. Germline V lookup: CDR1 MNHNS, CDR2 SASEGT. CDR3 size: 15 residues. CDR3 coding DNA: TGTGCCAGCAGTGAAGCTTTACAGGGACCCTACGAGCAGTACTTC. Translating gives CASSEALQGPYEQYF.

The V call is TRBV5-4, the J call TRBJ2-7; the match to TRBD1 covers 10 bases. Germline V lookup: CDR1 SGHNT, CDR2 YYREEE (reference sequence). V lost 4 bases to trimming and J lost 2 bases; unmatched junction nucleotides: 3. The CDR3 spans 14 residues. As DNA, the CDR3 is TGTGCCAGCAGCCCCGGGACAGGGGCCTACGAGCAGTACTTC. This encodes CASSPGTGAYEQYF.

The genes are TRBV19 and TRBJ1-1, with a weak D call TRBD1 (5 bases). V was cut by 3 bases and J by 8 bases, with 13 bases left in between. This CDR3 contains 13 residues. Per the germline V gene, CDR1 is LNHDA and CDR2 is SQIVND (reference sequence). CDR3 region: CASSISGGSEAFF. CDR3 nucleotide sequence: TGTGCCAGTAGTATTAGCGGGGGGTCGGAAGCTTTCTTT. Drawing the rest from reference TRBV19 and TRBJ1-1, the complete variable domain is DGGITQSPKYLFRKEGQNVTLSCEQNLNHDAMYWYRQDPGQGLRLIYYSQIVNDFQKGDIAEGYSVSREKKESFPLTVTSAQKNPTAFYLCASSISGGSEAFFGQGTRLTVV.

The chain uses TRBV6-1 and TRBJ2-2, with D perhaps TRBD1 (5 bases). This CDR3 comprises 14 residues. Between the trimmed V and J ends, which lost 9 bases and 0 bases, there was a span of 11 bases. Germline V lookup: CDR1 MNHNS, CDR2 SASEGT. CDR3 in amino acids: CASGQDANTGELFF. Written as DNA, the CDR3 is TGTGCCAGTGGACAAGACGCGAACACCGGGGAGCTGTTTTTT.

The V and J genes are TRBV2 and TRBJ1-3; weak D call: TRBD1 (5 bases). The CDR3 length is 18 residues. Trimming cost V 6 bases and J 0 bases, with 21 bases left between them. Per the germline V gene, CDR1 is SNHLY and CDR2 is FYNNEI. CDR3 loop: CASSLTPTGETSGNTIYF. The CDR3 DNA follows: TGTGCCAGCAGCCTCACACCGACGGGGGAAACCTCTGGAAACACCATATATTTT.

The chain combines TRBV2 with TRBJ2-5, with 8 bases that match TRBD1. Trimming removed 5 bases from V and 0 bases from J; junction bases left unmatched: 8. The CDR3 runs to 16 residues. The germline gives CDR1 SNHLY, CDR2 FYNNEI. CDR3 region: CASSYSQQGDQETQYF. As DNA, the CDR3 is TGTGCCAGCAGTTACTCTCAACAGGGGGACCAAGAGACCCAGTACTTC.

The V call is TRBV10-3, the J call TRBJ1-1; no definite D call. In germline, CDR1 is ENHRY, CDR2 SYGVKD. The CDR3 loop spans 14 amino acids. With 0 bases removed from V and 1 base from J, the gap between germline ends came to 6 bases. CDR3 DNA: TGTGCCATCAGTGAGTCTCTTCCGAACACTGAAGCTTTCTTT. As protein: CAISESLPNTEAFF.

The CDR3 loop reads CASSQTGSQNIQYF. The CDR3 nucleotides are TGCGCCAGCAGCCAGACAGGGTCTCAAAACATTCAGTACTTC. The V gene is TRBV4-1, the J gene TRBJ2-4; 7 bases line up with TRBD1. V dropped 3 bases and J dropped 5; count of bases not matched to a gene: 4. The germline gives CDR1 MGHRA, CDR2 YSYEKL. This CDR3 has 14 residues.

The chain couples TRBV27 to TRBJ2-1; no firm D call. CDR1 and CDR2 from the germline V gene are MNHEY and SMNVEV (reference sequence). There are 11 residues in the CDR3. The V gene lost 5 bases and the J gene lost 5 bases, with 4 bases spanning the gap. The CDR3 reads CASSLHNEQFF. The CDR3 DNA follows: TGTGCCAGCAGTCTACACAATGAGCAGTTCTTC.

This clone was counted only a few times. The rearrangement joins TRBV7-2 to TRBJ2-5, with 10 bases that match TRBD2. The V segment lost 5 bases and the J segment 5 bases; nucleotides outside the gene matches: 11. The CDR3 runs to 16 residues. The germline CDR1 and CDR2 sequences are SGHTA and FQGNSA. The CDR3 loop is CASSLLSGGAWETQYF. As DNA, the CDR3 is TGTGCCAGCAGCCTACTAAGCGGGGGGGCGTGGGAGACCCAGTACTTC.

The rearrangement links TRBV15 to TRBJ1-5, with no clear D. The CDR3 runs 15 residues. Trimming shortened V by 5 bases and J by 1 base, and 12 bases separated the two germline ends. CDR1 and CDR2 from the germline V gene are LNHNV and YYDKDF (reference sequence). The CDR3 coding sequence is TGTGCCACCAGCGGAGGCTCTAACAGCAATCAGCCCCAGCATTTT. Its translation is CATSGGSNSNQPQHF.

The chain combines TRBV6-6 with TRBJ2-3; D may be TRBD2 (5 bases). The CDR3 loop spans 13 amino acids. The germline CDR1 and CDR2 sequences are MNHNY and SVGAGI (reference sequence). Trimming took 9 bases from V and 0 from J, leaving 10 bases between them. In nucleotides, the CDR3 is TGTGCCAGTGGACTGTTTAGCACAGATACGCAGTATTTT. It is translated as CASGLFSTDTQYF.

Regarding this clone: Other DNA sequences of this sample code for an identical CDR3. The genes are TRBV5-1 and TRBJ1-1; D perhaps matches TRBD1 (6 bases). The CDR3 runs 14 residues. V was trimmed by 4 bases and J by 1 base, leaving 11 bases between them. Germline CDR1 reads SGHRS; CDR2 reads YFSETQ. CDR3 in DNA: TGCGCCAGCAGCCCGACCAGGGGGAACACTGAAGCTTTCTTT. It encodes CASSPTRGNTEAFF.

The chain recombines TRBV6-5 with TRBJ2-7; the match to TRBD1 covers 10 bases. The CDR3 consists of 14 residues. Per the germline V gene, CDR1 is MNHEY and CDR2 is SVGAGI. V lost 5 bases and J lost 2; bases outside the gene matches: 3. CDR3 sequence reads: CASSQTGGPYEQYF. DNA for the CDR3: TGTGCCAGCAGTCAGACAGGGGGCCCCTACGAGCAGTACTTC.

This clone was picked up a small number of times. The V and J genes are TRBV6-5 and TRBJ1-3; D is possibly TRBD1 (5 bases). Germline loops: CDR1 MNHEY, CDR2 SVGAGI. The CDR3 covers 15 residues. V lost 6 bases, J lost 3 bases, and 15 bases lay in between. The CDR3 DNA follows: TGTGCCAGCAGCCGACAGAGTAAGGTTGGAAACACCATATATTTT. This sequence encodes CASSRQSKVGNTIYF.